A selection of T cell receptor beta chains follows, all from one sample in a study of beta chain features in type 1 diabetes. Only in-frame clones appear in the TCRdb table, and some are missing; sequencing was by immunoSEQ multiplex PCR. This table holds 150,000 or so clones, 11% found once. The specimen was central memory CD4+ T cells from blood. The receptors come from a man between 18 and 35 years old in good health. Each CDR3 is given with its conserved first and last residue. The D gene is left open where the match is weak. Size values are once, few and many counts, or a class for expanded clones, and some rows have none.

size,J,D,V,CDR3,DNA
-,TRBJ1-2,TRBD1,TRBV7-2,CASSLPQGHYGYTF,TGTGCCAGCAGCTTACCACAGGGGCACTATGGCTACACCTTC
-,TRBJ1-2,-,TRBV7-2,CASSVRTVKGYTF,TGTGCCAGCAGCGTAAGGACAGTTAAAGGCTACACCTTC
few,TRBJ2-3,TRBD2,TRBV29-1,CSVEGGGAIGTDTQYF,TGCAGCGTTGAGGGCGGGGGGGCTATCGGCACAGATACGCAGTATTTT
few,TRBJ2-4,TRBD1,TRBV5-1,CASSLNPGQGANIQYF,TGCGCCAGCAGCCTTAATCCGGGACAGGGGGCGAACATTCAGTACTTC
few,TRBJ2-1,TRBD2,TRBV2,CASSLAGGYNEQFF,TGTGCCAGCAGCCTAGCGGGAGGATACAATGAGCAGTTCTTC
few,TRBJ1-2,-,TRBV29-1,CSALLNYGYTF,TGCAGCGCCCTACTAAACTATGGCTACACCTTC
many,TRBJ2-6,TRBD1,TRBV29-1,CSAGQAGANVLTF,TGCAGCGCCGGACAGGCTGGGGCCAACGTCCTGACTTTC
few,TRBJ2-7,-,TRBV7-2,CASSLNRNYEQYF,TGTGCCAGCAGCCTCAACAGAAACTACGAGCAGTACTTC
-,TRBJ2-3,-,TRBV30,CAGKSASSTDTQYF,TGTGCCGGAAAGTCAGCCTCTAGCACAGATACGCAGTATTTT
few,TRBJ2-1,TRBD1,TRBV13,CASSLLRDRVPYNEQFF,TGTGCCAGCAGCTTATTGAGAGACAGGGTGCCCTACAATGAGCAGTTCTTC
many,TRBJ2-7,TRBD2,TRBV4-2,CASSQVTSGGNEQYF,TGTGCCAGCAGCCAGGTGACTAGCGGGGGCAACGAGCAGTACTTC
few,TRBJ2-3,-,TRBV18,CASSPQLGAFTDTQYF,TGTGCCAGCTCACCACAGCTGGGGGCCTTCACAGATACGCAGTATTTT
many,TRBJ2-3,TRBD2,TRBV29-1,CSVGVRLAGGTDTQYF,TGCAGCGTGGGGGTGAGACTAGCGGGAGGGACAGATACGCAGTATTTT
-,TRBJ1-2,TRBD1,TRBV9,CASSPRPGTGTLHWGYTF,TGTGCCAGCAGCCCTAGGCCCGGGACAGGGACCCTACACTGGGGCTACACCTTC
-,TRBJ2-3,-,TRBV9,CASSALRAGGDTQYF,TGTGCCAGCAGCGCCCTCAGGGCTGGGGGAGATACGCAGTATTTT
-,TRBJ2-3,TRBD2,TRBV11-2,CASSTSDTNTQYF,TGTGCCAGCAGCACTAGCGATACGAATACGCAGTATTTT
-,TRBJ2-6,-,TRBV10-3,CAISEWDSGANVLTF,TGTGCCATCAGTGAGTGGGACTCTGGGGCCAACGTCCTGACTTTC
-,TRBJ1-5,-,TRBV15,CATSREGRGSNQPQHF,TGTGCCACCAGCAGAGAGGGGCGCGGAAGCAATCAGCCCCAGCATTTT
many,TRBJ2-7,-,TRBV7-2,CASSWGLPSYEQYF,TGTGCCAGCAGCTGGGGACTCCCCTCCTACGAGCAGTACTTC
-,TRBJ2-3,TRBD1,TRBV29-1,CSVEPTGFSTDTQYF,TGCAGCGTCGAACCGACAGGGTTTAGCACAGATACGCAGTATTTT
few,TRBJ2-7,TRBD2,TRBV4-2,CASSQAASGSGSDYEQYF,TGTGCCAGCAGCCAAGCCGCTAGCGGGAGCGGGAGCGACTACGAGCAGTACTTC
-,TRBJ2-7,-,TRBV7-9,CASSLAIGAAVKGIHEQYF,TGTGCCAGCAGCTTAGCGATAGGGGCTGCGGTAAAAGGGATTCACGAGCAGTACTTC
-,TRBJ2-5,-,TRBV6-5,CASSYEVGATQYF,TGTGCCAGCAGTTACGAGGTTGGGGCTACCCAGTACTTC
few,TRBJ2-7,-,TRBV28,CASSNPGGGTYEQYF,TGTGCCAGCAGTAACCCCGGCGGGGGCACATACGAGCAGTACTTC
-,TRBJ2-5,-,TRBV11-2,CASSRRYQETQYF,TGTGCCAGCAGCAGGAGATACCAAGAGACCCAGTACTTC